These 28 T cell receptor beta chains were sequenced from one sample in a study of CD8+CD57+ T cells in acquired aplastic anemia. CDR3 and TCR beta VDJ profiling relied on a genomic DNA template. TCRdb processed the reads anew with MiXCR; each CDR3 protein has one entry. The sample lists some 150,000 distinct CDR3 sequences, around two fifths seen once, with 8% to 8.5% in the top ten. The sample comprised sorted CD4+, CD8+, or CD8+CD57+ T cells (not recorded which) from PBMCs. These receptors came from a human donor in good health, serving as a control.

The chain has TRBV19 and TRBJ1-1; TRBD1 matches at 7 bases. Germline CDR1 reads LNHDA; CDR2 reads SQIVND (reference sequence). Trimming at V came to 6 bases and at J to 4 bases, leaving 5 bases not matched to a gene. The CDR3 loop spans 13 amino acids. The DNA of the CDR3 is TGTGCCAGTAGCTCAGACAGGGTCACTGAAGCTTTCTTT. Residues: CASSSDRVTEAFF.

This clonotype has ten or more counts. CDR3 nucleotide sequence: TGTGCCACCGGGCCCCTGAGCACAGATACGCAGTATTTT. Protein product: CATGPLSTDTQYF. The V gene is TRBV15, the J gene TRBJ2-3; unclear D gene. Germline CDR1 and CDR2: LNHNV and YYDKDF (reference sequence). This CDR3 is built from 13 residues. Trimming stripped 8 bases from V and 0 bases from J, with 9 bases between. The whole variable domain, filled in from reference TRBV15 and TRBJ2-3, reads DAMVIQNPRYQVTQFGKPVTLSCSQTLNHNVMYWYQQKSSQAPKLLFHYYDKDFNNEADTPDNFQSRRPNTSFCFLDIRSPGLGDTAMYLCATGPLSTDTQYFGPGTRLTVL.

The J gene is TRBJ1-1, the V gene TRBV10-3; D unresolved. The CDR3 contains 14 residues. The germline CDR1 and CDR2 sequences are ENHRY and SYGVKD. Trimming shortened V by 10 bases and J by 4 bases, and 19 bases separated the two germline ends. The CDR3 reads CASSLVSETTEAFF. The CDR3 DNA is TGTGCCAGCAGCCTCGTCTCGGAGACCACTGAAGCTTTCTTT.

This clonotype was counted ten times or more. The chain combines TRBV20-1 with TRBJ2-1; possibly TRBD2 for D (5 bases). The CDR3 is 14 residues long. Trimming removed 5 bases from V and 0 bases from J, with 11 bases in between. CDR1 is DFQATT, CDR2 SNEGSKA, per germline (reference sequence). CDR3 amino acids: CSARTQSSYNEQFF. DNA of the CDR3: TGCAGTGCTCGGACTCAGAGCTCCTACAATGAGCAGTTCTTC.

In DNA, the CDR3 is TGTGCCAGCAGTGTGAGAGGGAGCTACGGGGGCGAGCAGTACTTC. Translation: CASSVRGSYGGEQYF. This chain uses TRBV2 with TRBJ2-7; possibly TRBD2 for D (6 bases). Trimming took 4 bases from V and 6 from J, leaving 19 bases between them. The length of the CDR3 is 15 residues. The germline V gene encodes CDR1 SNHLY and CDR2 FYNNEI.

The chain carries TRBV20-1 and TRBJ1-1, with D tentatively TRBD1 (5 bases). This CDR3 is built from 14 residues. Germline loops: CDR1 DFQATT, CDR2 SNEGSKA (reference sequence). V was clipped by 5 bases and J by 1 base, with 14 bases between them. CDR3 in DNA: TGCAGTGCTGGGCTGTGGGACGGGAACACTGAAGCTTTCTTT. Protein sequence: CSAGLWDGNTEAFF.

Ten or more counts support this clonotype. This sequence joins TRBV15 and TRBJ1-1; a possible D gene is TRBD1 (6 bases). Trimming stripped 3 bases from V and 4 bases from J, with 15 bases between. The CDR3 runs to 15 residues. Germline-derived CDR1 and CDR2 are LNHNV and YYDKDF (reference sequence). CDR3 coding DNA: TGTGCCACCAGCAGGAGACCGGGGGCGAGCACTGAAGCTTTCTTT. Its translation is CATSRRPGASTEAFF.

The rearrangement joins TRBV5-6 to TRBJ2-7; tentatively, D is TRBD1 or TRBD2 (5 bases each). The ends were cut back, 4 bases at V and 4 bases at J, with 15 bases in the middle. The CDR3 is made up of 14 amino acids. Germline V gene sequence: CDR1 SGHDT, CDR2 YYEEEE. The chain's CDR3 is CASSVNPGTYEQYF. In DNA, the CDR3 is TGTGCCAGCAGCGTCAACCCTGGGACGTACGAGCAGTACTTC.

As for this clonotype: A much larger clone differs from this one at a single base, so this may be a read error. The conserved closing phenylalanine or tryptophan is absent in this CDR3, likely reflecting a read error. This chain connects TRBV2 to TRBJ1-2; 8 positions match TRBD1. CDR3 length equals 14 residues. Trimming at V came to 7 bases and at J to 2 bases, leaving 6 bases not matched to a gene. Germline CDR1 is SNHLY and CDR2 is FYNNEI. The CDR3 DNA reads TGTGCCAGCATCCGACAGGGGACAAACTATGGCTACACCCTC. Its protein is CASIRQGTNYGYTL.

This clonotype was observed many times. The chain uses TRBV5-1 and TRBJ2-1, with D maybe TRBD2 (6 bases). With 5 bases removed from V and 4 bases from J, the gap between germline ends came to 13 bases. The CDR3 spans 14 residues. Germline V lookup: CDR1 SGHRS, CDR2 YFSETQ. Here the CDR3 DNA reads TGCGCCAGCAGTTGGACCGGGGGATACAATGAGCAGTTCTTC. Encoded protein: CASSWTGGYNEQFF. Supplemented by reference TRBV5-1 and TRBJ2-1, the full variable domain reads KAGVTQTPRYLIKTRGQQVTLSCSPISGHRSVSWYQQTPGQGLQFLFEYFSETQRNKGNFPGRFSGRQFSNSRSEMNVSTLELGDSALYLCASSWTGGYNEQFFGPGTRLTVL.

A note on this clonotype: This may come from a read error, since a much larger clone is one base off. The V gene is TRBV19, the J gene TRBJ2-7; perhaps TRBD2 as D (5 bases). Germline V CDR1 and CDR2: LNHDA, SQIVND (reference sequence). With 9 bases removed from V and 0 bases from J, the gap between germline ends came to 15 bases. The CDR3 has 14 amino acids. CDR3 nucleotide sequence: TGTGCCAGCAGCCAGAGTAGCGCCTCCTACGAGCAGTACTTC. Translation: CASSQSSASYEQYF.

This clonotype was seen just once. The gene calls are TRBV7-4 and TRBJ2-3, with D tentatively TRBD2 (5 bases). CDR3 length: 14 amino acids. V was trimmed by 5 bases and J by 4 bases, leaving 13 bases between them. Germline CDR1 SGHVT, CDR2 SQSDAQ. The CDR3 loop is CASSQLGGADTQYF. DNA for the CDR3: TGTGCCAGCAGCCAACTAGGAGGTGCAGATACGCAGTATTTT. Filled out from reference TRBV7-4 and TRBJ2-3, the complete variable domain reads GAGVSQSPRYKVAKRGRDVALRCDSISGHVTLYWYRQTLGQGSEVLTYSQSDAQRDKSGRPSGRFSAERPERSVSTLKIQRTEQGDSAVYLCASSQLGGADTQYFGPGTRLTVL.

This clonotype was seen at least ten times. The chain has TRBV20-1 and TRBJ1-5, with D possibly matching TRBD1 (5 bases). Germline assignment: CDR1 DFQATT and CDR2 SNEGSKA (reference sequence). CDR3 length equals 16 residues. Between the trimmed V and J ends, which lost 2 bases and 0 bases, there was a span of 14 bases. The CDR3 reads CSARRRVSGSNQPQHF. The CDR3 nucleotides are TGCAGTGCTAGACGCAGGGTCTCGGGTAGCAATCAGCCCCAGCATTTT.

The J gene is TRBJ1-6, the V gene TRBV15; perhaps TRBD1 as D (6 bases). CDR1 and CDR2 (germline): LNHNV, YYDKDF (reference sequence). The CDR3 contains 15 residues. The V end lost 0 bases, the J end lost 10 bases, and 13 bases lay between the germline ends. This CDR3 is CATSRETRRGSPLHF. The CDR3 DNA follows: TGTGCCACCAGCAGAGAGACAAGGAGGGGGTCACCCCTCCACTTT.

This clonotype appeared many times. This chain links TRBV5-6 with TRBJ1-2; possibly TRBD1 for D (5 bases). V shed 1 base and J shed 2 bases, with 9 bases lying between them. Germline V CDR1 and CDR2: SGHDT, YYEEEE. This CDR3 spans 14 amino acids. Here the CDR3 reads CASSLRGHNYGYTF. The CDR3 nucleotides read TGTGCCAGCAGCTTGCGAGGACACAACTATGGCTACACCTTC.

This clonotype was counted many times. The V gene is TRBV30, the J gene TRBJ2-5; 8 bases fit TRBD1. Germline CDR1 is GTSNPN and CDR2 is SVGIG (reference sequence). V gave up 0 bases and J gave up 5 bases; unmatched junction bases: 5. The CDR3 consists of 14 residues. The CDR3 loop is CAWSVRTGSETQYF. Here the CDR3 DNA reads TGTGCCTGGAGTGTAAGGACAGGGAGTGAGACCCAGTACTTC.

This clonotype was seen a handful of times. CDR3 DNA: TGTGCCAGCTCATCCAAACAGATTTTTTTTACCTACGAGCAGTACTTC. As protein: CASSSKQIFFTYEQYF. This sequence joins TRBV18 and TRBJ2-7; no clear D. CDR3 size: 16 residues. CDR1 and CDR2 from the germline V gene are KGHSH and LQKENI. V lost 5 bases and J 2 bases, leaving 19 bases between the germline ends.

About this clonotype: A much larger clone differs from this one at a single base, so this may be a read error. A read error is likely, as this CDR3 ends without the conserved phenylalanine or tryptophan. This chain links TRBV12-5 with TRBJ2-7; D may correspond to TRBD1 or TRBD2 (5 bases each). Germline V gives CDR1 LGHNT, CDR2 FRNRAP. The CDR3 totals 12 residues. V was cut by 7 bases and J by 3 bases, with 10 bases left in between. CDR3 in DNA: TGTGCTAGTGCCCTTGGGGGCTACGAGCAGTACTCC. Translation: CASALGGYEQYS.

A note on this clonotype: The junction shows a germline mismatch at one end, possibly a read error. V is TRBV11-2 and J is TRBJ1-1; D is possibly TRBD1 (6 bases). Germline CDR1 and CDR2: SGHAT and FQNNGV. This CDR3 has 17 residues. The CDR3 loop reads CASSLSGGGQYWTEASF. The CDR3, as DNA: TGTGCCAGCAGCCTATCCGGAGGCGGACAGTATTGGACTGAAGCTTCCTTT.

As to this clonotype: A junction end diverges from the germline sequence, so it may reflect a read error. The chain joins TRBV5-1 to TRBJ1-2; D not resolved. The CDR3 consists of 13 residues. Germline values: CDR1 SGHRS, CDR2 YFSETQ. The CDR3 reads CASSLVTELGYTF. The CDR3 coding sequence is TGCGCCAGCAGTTTGGTTACAGAGCTTGGCTACACCTTC.

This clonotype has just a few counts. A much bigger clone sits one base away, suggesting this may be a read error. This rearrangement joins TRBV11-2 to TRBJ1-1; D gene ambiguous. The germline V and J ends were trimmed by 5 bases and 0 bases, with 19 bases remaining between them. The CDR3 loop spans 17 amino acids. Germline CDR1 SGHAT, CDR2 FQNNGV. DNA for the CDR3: TGTGCCAGCAGCATAAGGCCGGGCGGGGTCATGAACACTGAAGCTTTCTTT. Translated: CASSIRPGGVMNTEAFF. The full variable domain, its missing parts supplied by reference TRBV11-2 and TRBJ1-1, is EAGVAQSPRYKIIEKRQSVAFWCNPISGHATLYWYQQILGQGPKLLIQFQNNGVVDDSQLPKDRFSAERLKGVDSTLKIQPAKLEDSAVYLCASSIRPGGVMNTEAFFGQGTRLTVV.

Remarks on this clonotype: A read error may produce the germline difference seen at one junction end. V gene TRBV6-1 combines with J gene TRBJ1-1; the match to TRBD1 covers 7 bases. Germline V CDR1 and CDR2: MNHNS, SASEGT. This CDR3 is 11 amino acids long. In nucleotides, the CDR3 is TGTGCCAGCGGACGGGACAGTGAAGCTTGCTTT. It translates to CASGRDSEACF.

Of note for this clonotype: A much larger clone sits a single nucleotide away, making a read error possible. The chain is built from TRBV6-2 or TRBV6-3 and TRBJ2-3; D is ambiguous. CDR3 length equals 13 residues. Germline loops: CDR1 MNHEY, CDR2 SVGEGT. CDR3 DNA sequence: TGTCCCAGCAGTCCGACTGTCACAGATACGCAGTATTTT. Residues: CPSSPTVTDTQYF.

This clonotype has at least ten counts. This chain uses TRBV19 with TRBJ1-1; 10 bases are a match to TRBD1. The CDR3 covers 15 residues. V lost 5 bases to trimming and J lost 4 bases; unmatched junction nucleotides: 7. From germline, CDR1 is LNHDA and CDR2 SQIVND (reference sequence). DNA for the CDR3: TGTGCCAGTAGTTTGACAGGGGGCGTGGGCACTGAAGCTTTCTTT. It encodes CASSLTGGVGTEAFF.

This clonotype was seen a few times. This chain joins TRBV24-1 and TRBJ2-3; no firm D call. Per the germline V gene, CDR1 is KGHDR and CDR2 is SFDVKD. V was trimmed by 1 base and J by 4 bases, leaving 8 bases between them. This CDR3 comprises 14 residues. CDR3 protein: CATSDFIGADTQYF. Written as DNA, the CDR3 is TGTGCCACCAGTGATTTCATTGGAGCAGATACGCAGTATTTT.

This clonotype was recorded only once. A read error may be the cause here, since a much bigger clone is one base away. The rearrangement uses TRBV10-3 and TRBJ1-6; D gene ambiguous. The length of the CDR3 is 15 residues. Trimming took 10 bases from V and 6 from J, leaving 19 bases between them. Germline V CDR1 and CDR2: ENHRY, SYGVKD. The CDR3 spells CANKLGAKGNSPLHF. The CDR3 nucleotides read TGTGCCAACAAACTCGGTGCGAAGGGTAATTCACCCCTCCACTTT.

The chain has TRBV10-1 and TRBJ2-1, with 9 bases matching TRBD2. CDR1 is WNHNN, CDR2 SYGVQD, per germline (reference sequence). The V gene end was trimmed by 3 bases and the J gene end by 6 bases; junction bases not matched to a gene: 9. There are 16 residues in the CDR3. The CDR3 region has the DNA TGCGCCAGCAGTGACAAAGGGCTAGCGGGAACCAATGAGCAGTTCTTC. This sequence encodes CASSDKGLAGTNEQFF.

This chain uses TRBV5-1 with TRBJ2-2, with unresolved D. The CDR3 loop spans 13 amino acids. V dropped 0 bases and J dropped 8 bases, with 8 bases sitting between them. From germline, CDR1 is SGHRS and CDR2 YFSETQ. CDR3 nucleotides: TGCGCCAGCAGCTTGGTCTTGGGAGGGGAGCTGTTTTTT. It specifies CASSLVLGGELFF.